This T cell receptor (beta chain) is from a study of OX40 agonist ivuxolimab in advanced cancers. Study at large: Patients assigned to dose escalation were diagnosed with hepatocellular carcinoma, melanoma, renal cell or head and neck cancer.

Autoimmune disease history or systemic immunosuppression was exclusionary. Cycle 7 day 1, cycle 4 day 1, and baseline were the timepoints at which blood was sampled. In its sample, this clone was seen a few times. Here immunoSEQ multiplex PCR was the method, and the copy in TCRdb shows in-frame clones only, minus some. This table holds fewer than 50,000 clones, more than 75% found once. The CDR3 sequence is 13 residues long. Trimming took 3 bases from V and 6 from J, leaving 9 bases between them. Germline CDR1 is SNHLY and CDR2 is FYNNEI. The chain employs TRBV2 and TRBJ1-5; D is possibly TRBD1 (5 bases). This specimen was CD4+ or CD8+ T cells sorted from blood, taken in a trial of the OX40 agonist ivuxolimab. The TCR originated in an adult with an advanced solid tumor such as melanoma, head and neck, liver or kidney cancer. The CDR3 sequence: CASSDRVRQPQHF. The DNA for the CDR3 is TGTGCCAGCAGTGACAGGGTACGTCAGCCCCAGCATTTT. Based on the CDR3 plus reference TRBV2 and TRBJ1-5, the full variable domain is EPEVTQTPSHQVTQMGQEVILRCVPISNHLYFYWYRQILGQKVEFLVSFYNNEISEKSEIFDDQFSVERPDGSNFTLKIRSTKLEDSAMYFCASSDRVRQPQHFGDGTRLSIL.